The clone carrying this TCR beta chain was observed a single time. The data are from a study of T cell changes during pregnancy in multiple sclerosis. Germline lookup yields CDR1 MDHEN and CDR2 SYDVKM. CDR3 length: 16 amino acids. Unmatched junction bases numbered 7, after V lost 6 bases and J lost 2 bases. The assay was immunoSEQ multiplex PCR, and TCRdb's table has in-frame clones only and misses some. The table lists about 75,000 clones, 94% of them singletons. The sequencing used CD4+ T cells from peripheral blood mononuclear cells, collected after pregnancy. The chain has TRBV28 and TRBJ2-3, with TRBD1 matching over 11 bases. This TCR was sampled from a female donor with multiple sclerosis, enrolled in a pregnancy study. The CDR3 DNA follows: TGTGCCAGCAGCTCTATGGGACAGGGGGTCACAGATACGCAGTATTTT. The encoded protein is CASSSMGQGVTDTQYF.